The text below deals with one TCR beta chain. Its specificity is not known. This sample is part of a study of OX40 agonist ivuxolimab in advanced cancers. Study-wide background: Each dose-escalation patient presented with hepatocellular carcinoma, melanoma, renal cell or head and neck cancer.

The germline V gene encodes CDR1 SGHKS and CDR2 YYEKEE (reference sequence). V lost 4 bases and J 7 bases, leaving 8 bases between the germline ends. The CDR3 contains 12 residues. Profiling relied on immunoSEQ multiplex PCR, and the TCRdb table lists in-frame clones only, not all of them. The table has 50,000 to 70,000 clones, 70% to 90% seen once. Study-wide results and limits: Dose levels from 0.1 to 3.0 mg/kg saw CD4+ and CD8+ blood T cells expand clonally by week 6. On average, a greater number of expanded clones characterised CD8+ T cells relative to CD4+.

This sequence joins TRBV5-5 and TRBJ2-2; no definite D call. The sequencing used CD4+ or CD8+ T cells sorted from blood, collected in a trial of the OX40 agonist ivuxolimab. The sequence was obtained from an adult with an advanced solid tumor such as melanoma, head and neck, liver or kidney cancer. The CDR3 DNA is TGTGCCAGCAGCGCCTTCAGCGGGGAGCTGTTTTTT. Translating it yields CASSAFSGELFF.